This entry describes one T cell receptor (beta chain). In the original workflow: Quantification of nucleated cells was approximated via reference gene primer amplification. Some clones are missing from TCRdb's copy, which holds only in-frame ones; the method was immunoSEQ multiplex PCR. V, J and clone size reflect that table, while D and trimming were determined from the DNA. The data contain around 58,000 clones, 75% to 90% of them seen just once; the ten biggest clones take up around 5.2%. The sample is drawn from a study of blood T cell repertoires in COVID-19. At the level of the study: From the United States, Italy and Spain came samples of acute and convalescent COVID-19. The cDNA or gDNA used as material had been derived from T cells, B-cell-depleted T cells, or PBMCs.

Germline V gene lookup returns CDR1 SNHLY and CDR2 FYNNEI. Trimming took 5 bases from V and 4 from J, leaving 11 bases between them. The CDR3 is 13 amino acids. The specimen sequenced was peripheral blood. The rearrangement links TRBV2 to TRBJ2-5; D may be TRBD2 (5 bases). This sequence originates from a human donor in a cohort sampled during active COVID-19. The CDR3 reads CASSLAEGETQYF. Here the CDR3 DNA reads TGTGCCAGCAGTCTGGCTGAGGGAGAGACCCAGTACTTC.